These 24 T cell receptor beta chains came from one sample sequenced in a study of T cell repertoires in ileal Crohn's disease. The time point was: neoterminal ileum biopsy at postoperative endoscopy, about 6 months after surgery. The table came from immunoSEQ multiplex PCR; TCRdb's copy has only in-frame clones and leaves some out. The sample shows under 15,000 clones, approximately 85% of them seen only once. The sample comprised ileal tissue. Every receptor here comes from an adult with Crohn's disease.

This chain connects TRBV29-1 to TRBJ2-5; the D gene is possibly TRBD1 (6 bases). Germline CDR1 SQVTM, CDR2 ANQGSEA. V was shortened by 6 bases and J by 2 bases, with 19 bases between the two germline ends. The CDR3 is 15 residues long. The CDR3 DNA sequence: TGCAGCGTCCAAACAGGGAGAATACTTCAAGAGACCCAGTACTTC. Protein product: CSVQTGRILQETQYF.

V gene TRBV5-1 combines with J gene TRBJ1-2; D unclear. Germline loops: CDR1 SGHRS, CDR2 YFSETQ. The CDR3 length is 15 residues. Trimming removed 2 bases at V and 4 bases at J, with 15 bases between. For the CDR3, the DNA is TGCGCCAGCAGCTTTGGGCCGCAGAGCCCCTATGGCTACACCTTC. Its protein product is CASSFGPQSPYGYTF.

To note about this clone: At the DNA level, this CDR3 is encoded by other sequences in the same sample as well. V and J are TRBV2 and TRBJ1-5, with 9 positions matching TRBD1. V gave up 4 bases and J gave up 5 bases; unmatched junction bases: 3. Germline assignment: CDR1 SNHLY and CDR2 FYNNEI. The CDR3 is made up of 14 amino acids. The CDR3 bases are TGTGCCAGCAGTGGAGACAGGGGGGATCAGCCCCAGCATTTT. This codes for CASSGDRGDQPQHF.

The chain joins TRBV18 to TRBJ1-2; 7 bases match TRBD1. V was pared by 3 bases and J by 4 bases, with 5 bases of the junction left unmatched. The CDR3 consists of 14 residues. CDR1 is KGHSH, CDR2 LQKENI, per germline. The CDR3: CASSPSGGSYGYTF. CDR3 nucleotide sequence: TGTGCCAGCTCACCTTCAGGGGGGAGCTATGGCTACACCTTC.

V gene TRBV4-1 combines with J gene TRBJ2-1; TRBD2 agrees at 8 bases. Germline V gene data show CDR1 as MGHRA and CDR2 as YSYEKL. The CDR3 extends over 15 amino acids. V was clipped by 2 bases and J by 6 bases; unmatched bases: 6. The CDR3, as DNA: TGCGCCAGCAGCCAAATCGGGAGGGCCGTCAATGAGCAGTTCTTC. Translated, it gives CASSQIGRAVNEQFF.

The gene calls are TRBV30 and TRBJ2-7; D unresolved. CDR3 length: 12 residues. CDR1 is GTSNPN and CDR2 is SVGIG in the germline V gene (reference sequence). Between the trimmed V and J ends, which lost 0 bases and 6 bases, there was a span of 9 bases. The chain's CDR3 is CAWSVPQIEQYF. In DNA, the CDR3 is TGTGCCTGGAGTGTACCGCAGATCGAGCAGTACTTC.

The V and J genes are TRBV11-3 and TRBJ1-6, with no clear D. The germline gives CDR1 SGHNT, CDR2 YENEEA. V lost 5 bases and J lost 8, with 13 bases in between. There are 14 residues in the CDR3. CDR3 region: CASSLRVSHSPLHF. CDR3 nucleotide sequence: TGTGCCAGCAGCCTCCGGGTCTCCCATTCACCCCTCCACTTT. The entire variable domain, with the rest obtained from reference TRBV11-3 and TRBJ1-6, is as follows: EAGVVQSPRYKIIEKKQPVAFWCNPISGHNTLYWYLQNLGQGPELLIRYENEEAVDDSQLPKDRFSAERLKGVDSTLKIQPAELGDSAVYLCASSLRVSHSPLHFGNGTRLTVT.

As concerns this clone: In the same sample, other DNA sequences code for this CDR3. This chain connects TRBV7-9 to TRBJ2-7; 9 bases fit TRBD1. CDR1 is SEHNR and CDR2 is FQNEAQ in the germline V gene (reference sequence). Germline trimming cut 5 bases from V and 4 bases from J; bases unmatched to any gene: 6. The CDR3 consists of 14 residues. The CDR3 region has the DNA TGTGCCAGCAGCCCAGGACAGGGGATATACGAGCAGTACTTC. Translated: CASSPGQGIYEQYF. Full variable domain (missing parts from reference TRBV7-9 and TRBJ2-7): DTGVSQNPRHKITKRGQNVTFRCDPISEHNRLYWYRQTLGQGPEFLTYFQNEAQLEKSRLLSDRFSAERPKGSFSTLEIQRTEQGDSAMYLCASSPGQGIYEQYFGPGTRLTVT.

The rearrangement links TRBV5-1 to TRBJ2-3; 9 bases match TRBD2. This CDR3 contains 13 residues. With 4 bases clipped from V and 5 bases from J, the junction kept 2 bases outside the gene matches. Germline V CDR1 and CDR2: SGHRS, YFSETQ. The CDR3 DNA sequence: TGCGCCAGCAGCCCACTAGCGGGAGATACGCAGTATTTT. It specifies CASSPLAGDTQYF.

The chain carries TRBV7-6 and TRBJ2-7; a possible D gene is TRBD1 (8 bases). CDR3 length: 14 residues. Germline CDR1 reads SGHVS; CDR2 reads FNYEAQ. The V gene lost 5 bases and the J gene lost 4 bases, with 15 bases spanning the gap. CDR3 sequence reads: CASSTGQGGYEQYF. The CDR3, as DNA: TGTGCCAGCAGCACCGGACAGGGAGGGTACGAGCAGTACTTC.

The chain uses TRBV5-4 and TRBJ2-2, with 7 bases identical to TRBD1. The trim removed 4 bases at V and 4 bases at J, leaving 4 bases unmatched. Germline assignment: CDR1 SGHNT and CDR2 YYREEE (reference sequence). The CDR3 totals 14 residues. In DNA form, the CDR3 reads TGTGCCAGCAGCCCCTGGGACAGCACCGGGGAGCTGTTTTTT. It codes for CASSPWDSTGELFF.

The chain is built from TRBV27 and TRBJ2-7, with 7 bases identical to TRBD1. Germline V gives CDR1 MNHEY, CDR2 SMNVEV (reference sequence). The CDR3 spans 15 residues. V shed 5 bases, J shed 4 bases, and the junction held 11 bases outside the gene matches. CDR3 nucleotide sequence: TGTGCCAGCAGTCCGGTAGGACAGGAATCATACGAGCAGTACTTC. Its protein is CASSPVGQESYEQYF.

Regarding this clone: Additional DNA sequences in this sample encode the identical CDR3. The rearrangement uses TRBV7-3 and TRBJ2-3, with TRBD2 as a possible D gene (5 bases). V lost 2 bases and J lost 0, with 9 bases in between. The germline V gene has CDR1 SGHTA and CDR2 FQGTGA. This CDR3 contains 15 residues. The CDR3 loop is CASSLAGRSTDTQYF. CDR3 coding DNA: TGTGCCAGCAGCTTAGCGGGTAGAAGCACAGATACGCAGTATTTT.

The chain employs TRBV2 and TRBJ2-2; D not resolved. The CDR3 consists of 13 residues. Germline values: CDR1 SNHLY, CDR2 FYNNEI. V lost 8 bases and J lost 8, with 15 bases in between. CDR3 protein: CASYTDSKGELFF. The CDR3 bases are TGTGCCAGCTATACTGACTCCAAGGGGGAGCTGTTTTTT.

The chain has TRBV11-2 and TRBJ1-2; TRBD1 might be the D (5 bases). The CDR3 totals 14 residues. Germline lookup yields CDR1 SGHAT and CDR2 FQNNGV. Deletions cut 8 bases from V and 0 bases from J, with 13 bases between. As DNA, the CDR3 is TGTGCCAGCGGCATACAGGCCTCTAACTATGGCTACACCTTC. It specifies CASGIQASNYGYTF. Variable domain in full (rest from reference TRBV11-2 and TRBJ1-2): EAGVAQSPRYKIIEKRQSVAFWCNPISGHATLYWYQQILGQGPKLLIQFQNNGVVDDSQLPKDRFSAERLKGVDSTLKIQPAKLEDSAVYLCASGIQASNYGYTFGSGTRLTVV.

This clone was detected only once. This chain links TRBV5-4 with TRBJ2-5; 9 nucleotides line up with TRBD1. V dropped 2 bases and J dropped 5; count of bases not matched to a gene: 22. Germline CDR1 reads SGHNT; CDR2 reads YYREEE (reference sequence). This CDR3 is built from 20 residues. The CDR3 DNA is TGTGCCAGCAGCTTACCGGACAGGGGCCTTTTAGGCCAGGATTTGGAGACCCAGTACTTC. This translates into CASSLPDRGLLGQDLETQYF.

V usage is TRBV7-9 and J usage is TRBJ2-1; possible D gene TRBD1, 6 bases. Germline CDR1 is SEHNR and CDR2 is FQNEAQ (reference sequence). V dropped 5 bases and J dropped 11 bases, with 16 bases sitting between them. The CDR3 sequence is 13 residues long. CDR3 protein: CASSPRVGTKQFF. CDR3 bases: TGTGCCAGCAGCCCCAGGGTGGGGACAAAGCAGTTCTTC.

The chain has TRBV6-6 and TRBJ2-7; possible D gene TRBD2, 5 bases. Trimming removed 4 bases at V and 2 bases at J, with 9 bases between. The CDR3 totals 13 residues. Germline loops: CDR1 MNHNY, CDR2 SVGAGI (reference sequence). CDR3 loop: CASSSPGTYEQYF. CDR3 sequence (DNA): TGTGCCAGCAGTTCCCCGGGAACCTACGAGCAGTACTTC.

CDR3 in amino acids: CASKTGGAAGKLFF. The CDR3 coding sequence is TGTGCCAGCAAAACGGGGGGGGCGGCCGGAAAACTGTTTTTT. The chain uses TRBV6-5 and TRBJ1-4; perhaps TRBD1 as D (6 bases). The germline CDR1 and CDR2 sequences are MNHEY and SVGAGI. The CDR3 length is 14 residues. With 7 bases removed from V and 10 bases from J, the gap between germline ends came to 19 bases.

The J gene is TRBJ2-3, the V gene TRBV5-1, with 14 bases lining up with TRBD2. Germline CDR1 reads SGHRS; CDR2 reads YFSETQ. Trimming removed 2 bases from V and 1 base from J; junction bases left unmatched: 6. This CDR3 contains 18 residues. The CDR3 DNA sequence: TGCGCCAGCAGCTTAGGACTAGCGGGGGGTTATGGCACAGATACGCAGTATTTT. Amino acid sequence: CASSLGLAGGYGTDTQYF. Full variable domain (outside the CDR3, taken from reference TRBV5-1 and TRBJ2-3): KAGVTQTPRYLIKTRGQQVTLSCSPISGHRSVSWYQQTPGQGLQFLFEYFSETQRNKGNFPGRFSGRQFSNSRSEMNVSTLELGDSALYLCASSLGLAGGYGTDTQYFGPGTRLTVL.

The CDR3 region is CASRDRGWGYTF. As DNA, the CDR3 is TGTGCCAGCAGAGACAGGGGCTGGGGCTACACCTTC. V gene TRBV2 combines with J gene TRBJ1-2; 8 nucleotides match TRBD1. The V gene end was trimmed by 6 bases and the J gene end by 8 bases; junction bases not matched to a gene: 5. The CDR3 runs to 12 residues. In germline, CDR1 is SNHLY, CDR2 FYNNEI.

The chain has TRBV12-5 and TRBJ2-5; 11 bases align to TRBD1. The V segment lost 4 bases and the J segment 1 base; nucleotides outside the gene matches: 5. The CDR3 extends over 16 amino acids. CDR1 and CDR2 (germline): LGHNT, FRNRAP. This CDR3 is CASGSGQGALQETQYF. DNA for the CDR3: TGTGCTAGTGGTTCCGGACAGGGGGCCCTCCAAGAGACCCAGTACTTC.

The rearrangement uses TRBV6-1 and TRBJ2-7; D may be TRBD1 (5 bases). V was shortened by 4 bases and J by 0 bases, with 16 bases between the two germline ends. This CDR3 spans 16 amino acids. CDR1 MNHNS and CDR2 SASEGT come from the germline V gene. The CDR3 DNA reads as TGTGCCAGCAGTGTGGCGCCAGGAGACAGCTCCTACGAGCAGTACTTC. It specifies CASSVAPGDSSYEQYF.

The chain uses TRBV6-1 and TRBJ2-5, with TRBD2 matching over 14 bases. Germline CDR1 reads MNHNS; CDR2 reads SASEGT. Trimming took 4 bases from V and 2 from J; bases not matched to a gene: 0. The CDR3 is made up of 15 amino acids. This CDR3 is CASSGLAGGQETQYF. For the CDR3, the DNA is TGTGCCAGCAGTGGACTAGCGGGGGGGCAAGAGACCCAGTACTTC.